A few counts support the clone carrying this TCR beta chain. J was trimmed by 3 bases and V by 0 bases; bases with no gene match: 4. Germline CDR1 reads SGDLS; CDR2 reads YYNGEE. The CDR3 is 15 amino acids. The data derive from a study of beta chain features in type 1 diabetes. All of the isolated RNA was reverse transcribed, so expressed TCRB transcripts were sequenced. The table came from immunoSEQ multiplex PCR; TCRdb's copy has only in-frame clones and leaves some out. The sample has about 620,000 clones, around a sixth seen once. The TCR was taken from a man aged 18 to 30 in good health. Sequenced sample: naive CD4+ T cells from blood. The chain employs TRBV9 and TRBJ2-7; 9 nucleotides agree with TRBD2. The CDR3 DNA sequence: TGTGCCAGCAGCGTAGGGCTAGCGGGGAACTACGAGCAGTACTTC. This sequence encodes CASSVGLAGNYEQYF.